This T cell receptor beta chain was captured by sequencing in a study of cytomegalovirus exposure and HLA in healthy donors. Overall study results and limits: The study put 160 or so TCR beta chains on its list as cytomegalovirus-associated.

About this clone itself: Its antigen is still unknown.

The CDR3 is made up of 13 amino acids. The germline V gene has CDR1 PRHDT and CDR2 FYEKMQ (reference sequence). V lost 5 bases to trimming and J lost 1 base, with 8 bases between them. TCRdb's copy holds only in-frame clones and misses some; the assay was immunoSEQ multiplex PCR. The table has under 250,000 clones, around 87% seen once. This chain uses TRBV13 with TRBJ1-1; the D gene is possibly TRBD1 (5 bases). This sequence originates from a woman aged 18-29 years in good health and CMV-seropositive. The sample comprised PBMCs. The CDR3 DNA is TGTGCCAGCAGCGTTACAGGGAACACTGAAGCTTTCTTT. Encoded protein: CASSVTGNTEAFF.